The 25 T cell receptor beta chains below all came from one sample that was sequenced in a study of CD8+ T cells in alopecia areata. Investigators isolated RNA and reverse transcribed it into cDNA to act as the sequencing template. Assay: immunoSEQ multiplex PCR; the TCRdb copy retains only in-frame clones and omits some. The sample holds about 150,000 clones, about 87% seen once. The source was CD8+ T cells sorted from blood, collected at week 0. The receptors were gathered from a human donor with alopecia areata.

V usage is TRBV19 and J usage is TRBJ1-1; tentatively, D is TRBD1 (5 bases). The CDR3 loop spans 15 amino acids. Per germline, CDR1 LNHDA and CDR2 SQIVND (reference sequence). The V end lost 7 bases, the J end lost 4 bases, and 19 bases lay between the germline ends. The CDR3 spells CASISARTSLTEAFF. The CDR3 DNA reads TGTGCCAGTATCTCCGCCCGGACATCCCTCACTGAAGCTTTCTTT. Together with reference TRBV19 and TRBJ1-1, the CDR3 gives the full variable domain: DGGITQSPKYLFRKEGQNVTLSCEQNLNHDAMYWYRQDPGQGLRLIYYSQIVNDFQKGDIAEGYSVSREKKESFPLTVTSAQKNPTAFYLCASISARTSLTEAFFGQGTRLTVV.

The chain recombines TRBV11-2 with TRBJ2-7; D is uncertain. CDR1 SGHAT and CDR2 FQNNGV come from the germline V gene. The CDR3 totals 15 residues. The germline V and J ends were trimmed by 0 bases and 3 bases, with 12 bases remaining between them. CDR3 protein: CASSLDRAGYYEQYF. The CDR3 bases are TGTGCCAGCAGCTTAGATCGAGCAGGATACTACGAGCAGTACTTC. Drawing the rest from reference TRBV11-2 and TRBJ2-7, the complete variable domain is EAGVAQSPRYKIIEKRQSVAFWCNPISGHATLYWYQQILGQGPKLLIQFQNNGVVDDSQLPKDRFSAERLKGVDSTLKIQPAKLEDSAVYLCASSLDRAGYYEQYFGPGTRLTVT.

For the CDR3, the DNA is TGCGCCAGCAGCCAAGTGGCAGGGTTCAATCAGCCCCAGCATTTT. Encoded protein: CASSQVAGFNQPQHF. This rearrangement joins TRBV4-1 to TRBJ1-5; maybe TRBD1 (5 bases). V was clipped by 1 base and J by 3 bases, with 10 bases between them. The CDR3 contains 15 residues. The germline V gene encodes CDR1 MGHRA and CDR2 YSYEKL.

The V and J genes are TRBV29-1 and TRBJ2-3; D remains ambiguous. V was trimmed by 7 bases and J by 2 bases, leaving 16 bases between them. The CDR3 extends over 14 amino acids. CDR1 and CDR2 (germline): SQVTM, ANQGSEA. CDR3 coding DNA: TGCAGCGCCATAGGCGAAAGTCCCACAGATACGCAGTATTTT. Translation: CSAIGESPTDTQYF.

The rearrangement joins TRBV15 to TRBJ1-2; the D is unclear. Germline values: CDR1 LNHNV, CDR2 YYDKDF (reference sequence). V shed 4 bases and J shed 8 bases, with 20 bases lying between them. The CDR3 spans 15 residues. This CDR3 reads CATSKPPPGEGGYTF. The CDR3 DNA reads TGTGCCACCAGCAAGCCTCCCCCCGGGGAAGGGGGCTACACCTTC.

This clone was detected only a few times. CDR3 bases: TGTGCCAGCGGCAACAATGAGCAGTTCTTC. It specifies CASGNNEQFF. This sequence joins TRBV27 and TRBJ2-1; D unresolved. The V gene's germline CDR1 is MNHEY and CDR2 SMNVEV (reference sequence). V lost 8 bases to trimming and J lost 5 bases, with 4 bases between them. This CDR3 comprises 10 residues.

This clone has just a few counts. The chain employs TRBV29-1 and TRBJ2-3; TRBD2 matches at 8 bases. This CDR3 spans 15 amino acids. The germline CDR1 and CDR2 sequences are SQVTM and ANQGSEA. Trimming removed 4 bases from V and 2 bases from J; junction bases left unmatched: 8. The CDR3: CSVVYSGKVTDTQYF. In DNA form, the CDR3 reads TGCAGCGTTGTGTATAGCGGGAAAGTCACAGATACGCAGTATTTT.

This clone was found a few times. The chain joins TRBV5-1 to TRBJ2-7, with TRBD2 matching over 9 bases. Trimming removed 2 bases from V and 0 bases from J; junction bases left unmatched: 6. CDR3 length: 16 residues. In germline, CDR1 is SGHRS, CDR2 YFSETQ. The chain's CDR3 is CASSLGDSGSSYEQYF. Written as DNA, the CDR3 is TGCGCCAGCAGCTTAGGTGATAGCGGGAGCTCCTACGAGCAGTACTTC.

This clone was picked up one time. The chain links TRBV9 to TRBJ1-1; tentatively, D is TRBD1 (6 bases). The CDR3 is 14 residues long. Deletions cut 3 bases from V and 0 bases from J, with 9 bases between. Germline CDR1 reads SGDLS; CDR2 reads YYNGEE. The CDR3: CASSEWGLNTEAFF. DNA of the CDR3: TGTGCCAGCAGCGAGTGGGGGCTGAACACTGAAGCTTTCTTT.

This chain connects TRBV5-1 to TRBJ2-5; the D gene could be TRBD1 or TRBD2 (5 bases each). Trimming shortened V by 0 bases and J by 3 bases, and 9 bases separated the two germline ends. CDR3 length: 14 amino acids. CDR1 is SGHRS, CDR2 YFSETQ, per germline. CDR3 amino acids: CASSLGEGKETQYF. The DNA of the CDR3 is TGCGCCAGCAGCTTGGGAGAGGGGAAAGAGACCCAGTACTTC.

Turning to this clone: Other DNA sequences in the sample encode the same CDR3. The J gene is TRBJ2-1, the V gene TRBV4-1, with TRBD2 matching over 8 bases. Germline V CDR1 and CDR2: MGHRA, YSYEKL. The CDR3 sequence is 16 residues long. The junction had 3 bases not matched to a gene; V was cut back by 2 bases and J by 0 bases. CDR3 bases: TGCGCCAGCAGCCAATTAACTAGCGGCTCCTACAATGAGCAGTTCTTC. The encoded protein is CASSQLTSGSYNEQFF.

V usage is TRBV11-2 and J usage is TRBJ1-2; 7 bases fit TRBD1. Germline V gene sequence: CDR1 SGHAT, CDR2 FQNNGV. The ends lost 0 bases at V and 2 bases at J; junction bases unmatched: 9. This CDR3 spans 17 amino acids. The CDR3 sequence is CASSLDQLTGRNYGYTF. CDR3 sequence (DNA): TGTGCCAGCAGCTTAGACCAACTGACAGGGCGCAACTATGGCTACACCTTC.

This chain links TRBV5-1 with TRBJ2-1, with TRBD2 identical over 10 bases. Looked up from germline, CDR1 is SGHRS and CDR2 is YFSETQ. J gave up 8 bases and V 3 bases, and 11 bases lay outside the gene matches. The CDR3 is made up of 16 amino acids. The CDR3 spells CASSWELAGALDEQFF. As DNA, the CDR3 is TGCGCCAGCAGCTGGGAGCTAGCGGGAGCTCTGGATGAGCAGTTCTTC. Full variable domain (outside the CDR3, taken from reference TRBV5-1 and TRBJ2-1): KAGVTQTPRYLIKTRGQQVTLSCSPISGHRSVSWYQQTPGQGLQFLFEYFSETQRNKGNFPGRFSGRQFSNSRSEMNVSTLELGDSALYLCASSWELAGALDEQFFGPGTRLTVL.

The CDR3: CSVDRWEGMNTGELFF. CDR3 DNA: TGCAGCGTTGACCGGTGGGAGGGAATGAACACCGGGGAGCTGTTTTTT. This chain connects TRBV29-1 to TRBJ2-2; 7 bases line up with TRBD2. With 3 bases clipped from V and 1 base from J, the junction kept 8 bases outside the gene matches. The length of the CDR3 is 16 residues. Per germline, CDR1 SQVTM and CDR2 ANQGSEA.

The chain combines TRBV7-8 with TRBJ2-7, with D hard to call. The CDR3 covers 14 residues. Between the trimmed V and J ends, which lost 1 base and 4 bases, there was a span of 11 bases. Looked up from germline, CDR1 is SGHVS and CDR2 is FQNEAQ. As DNA, the CDR3 is TGTGCCAGCAGCTTAGGGATAGCAGTATACGAGCAGTACTTC. This encodes CASSLGIAVYEQYF.

The chain links TRBV27 to TRBJ2-2; D not resolved. The CDR3 has 13 residues. Trimming removed 2 bases from V and 2 bases from J, with 3 bases in between. The V gene's germline CDR1 is MNHEY and CDR2 SMNVEV (reference sequence). Here the CDR3 DNA reads TGTGCCAGCAGTTTACTTAACACCGGGGAGCTGTTTTTT. Its protein product is CASSLLNTGELFF.

The V and J genes are TRBV6-5 and TRBJ2-5; no definite D call. The length of the CDR3 is 13 residues. Germline V gives CDR1 MNHEY, CDR2 SVGAGI. V was cut by 2 bases and J by 5 bases, with 9 bases left in between. The CDR3 nucleotides are TGTGCCAGCAGTTACGGCCAGTTGGAGACCCAGTACTTC. It specifies CASSYGQLETQYF.

The chain combines TRBV6-1 with TRBJ2-3; D might be TRBD1 (5 bases). The CDR3 is made up of 16 amino acids. Trimming stripped 2 bases from V and 0 bases from J, with 12 bases between. Germline V gene data show CDR1 as MNHNS and CDR2 as SASEGT. The CDR3 bases are TGTGCCAGCAGTGAAAACGTTTGGGGCAGCACAGATACGCAGTATTTT. Its translation: CASSENVWGSTDTQYF.

The rearrangement uses TRBV6-1 and TRBJ2-5; D uncertain. Germline values: CDR1 MNHNS, CDR2 SASEGT. The CDR3 loop spans 12 amino acids. V dropped 0 bases and J dropped 4 bases, with 3 bases sitting between them. The CDR3 sequence: CASSEAAETQYF. The DNA for the CDR3 is TGTGCCAGCAGTGAAGCCGCAGAGACCCAGTACTTC.

V is TRBV5-4 and J is TRBJ2-7; D unclear. The germline V gene has CDR1 SGHNT and CDR2 YYREEE (reference sequence). Deletions cut 4 bases from V and 11 bases from J, with 16 bases between. The CDR3 consists of 12 residues. The CDR3 spells CASSVDGAEEYF. The CDR3 DNA follows: TGTGCCAGCAGCGTGGATGGTGCAGAAGAGTACTTC.

The rearrangement joins TRBV7-9 to TRBJ2-1, with TRBD2 matching 9 bases. This CDR3 has 16 amino acids. CDR1 is SEHNR and CDR2 is FQNEAQ in the germline V gene (reference sequence). Trimming at V came to 5 bases and at J to 5 bases, leaving 10 bases not matched to a gene. Here the CDR3 DNA reads TGTGCCAGCAGCCCTCCGGTAGCTAGCGGGGACAATGAGCAGTTCTTC. Translation gives CASSPPVASGDNEQFF.

In nucleotides, the CDR3 is TGTGCCAGCAGTTATATTTTGGGCCATACGCAGTATTTT. It codes for CASSYILGHTQYF. This chain joins TRBV6-5 and TRBJ2-3; D gene uncertain. The germline CDR1 and CDR2 sequences are MNHEY and SVGAGI. Between the trimmed V and J ends, which lost 3 bases and 7 bases, there was a span of 11 bases. There are 13 residues in the CDR3.

V usage is TRBV30 and J usage is TRBJ2-2; D possibly uses TRBD1 or TRBD2 (5 bases each). This CDR3 is built from 15 residues. V lost 0 bases to trimming and J lost 6 bases, with 14 bases between them. Germline-derived CDR1 and CDR2 are GTSNPN and SVGIG (reference sequence). CDR3 bases: TGTGCCTGGAGTGTCAGGGAGAGTTTTCCCGGGGAGCTGTTTTTT. Residues: CAWSVRESFPGELFF.

The rearrangement joins TRBV9 to TRBJ1-1; D is perhaps TRBD1 (6 bases). The CDR3 has 13 residues. Germline CDR1 is SGDLS and CDR2 is YYNGEE. V shed 3 bases and J shed 3 bases, with 9 bases lying between them. The CDR3 spells CASSEGGHTEAFF. The CDR3 region has the DNA TGTGCCAGCAGCGAGGGGGGGCACACTGAAGCTTTCTTT.

The chain couples TRBV19 to TRBJ2-1, with 12 bases that match TRBD1. CDR3 length equals 15 residues. CDR1 is LNHDA, CDR2 SQIVND, per germline (reference sequence). V trimming: 7 bases; J trimming: 8 bases; junction bases outside the gene matches: 9. The CDR3 DNA reads TGTGCCAGTAACAGCGGGACAGGGGGCTTGGATGAGCAGTTCTTC. This translates into CASNSGTGGLDEQFF.